Reported below is one T cell receptor (beta chain). Living in 24 US areas, the participants were between 18 and 89 years of age. The data are from a study of blood T cell repertoires in COVID-19. On the study more broadly: The origin of the acute and convalescent COVID-19 samples was the United States, Italy and Spain. PBMCs, B-cell-depleted T cells, or T cells were the source of the cDNA or gDNA that made up the material.

The CDR3 length is 15 residues. V trimming: 6 bases; J trimming: 4 bases; junction bases outside the gene matches: 8. Germline CDR1 is KGHSH and CDR2 is LQKENI. Authors' analysis steps: Scientists estimated how many nucleated cells there were by amplifying reference gene primers. Assay used: immunoSEQ multiplex PCR; TCRdb lists only in-frame clones, some missing. V, J and clone size were drawn from that table, and D and trimming were deduced from the DNA. The sample lists roughly 200,000 clones; roughly 90% were seen once. The sequence derives from a woman in her twenties or thirties with acute COVID-19. Source material: PBMCs or T cells enriched from blood (not recorded which). The rearrangement joins TRBV18 to TRBJ1-4; 7 bases match TRBD1. The CDR3 nucleotides are TGTGCCAGCTCCACTCCTGACAGGGTTAATGAAAAACTGTTTTTT. This sequence encodes CASSTPDRVNEKLFF.